The clone carrying this T cell receptor beta chain was seen at least ten times. TCRdb reanalysed the RACE reads using MiXCR and keeps one entry per CDR3 protein. The repertoire includes almost 40,000 distinct CDR3 sequences, 7.5% to 8% of them detected once, and 1.3% sits in the top ten. This sample's time point: pre-sensitization, week 0. Described treatment: therapeutic diphenylcyclopropenone sensitization with weekly scalp DPC. From germline, CDR1 is DFQATT and CDR2 SNEGSKA (reference sequence). This CDR3 contains 13 residues. V dropped 6 bases and J dropped 4 bases, with 15 bases sitting between them. The entry originates in a study of human T cells and chemical hapten exposure. Overall study context: Across samples, TCR yields varied, mostly owing to small differences in pooled library volumes.

The sample here was whole blood, taken in connection with sensitization to the hapten diphenylcyclopropenone (DPC). The chain links TRBV20-1 to TRBJ2-5; D ambiguous. This clonotype was sampled from a woman aged 50 to 65 with alopecia areata. Some clones in this sample may be carry-over from other donors' samples. CDR3 loop: CSAWVVVGETQYF. In DNA, the CDR3 is TGCAGTGCCTGGGTGGTGGTCGGAGAGACCCAGTACTTC.